Each of the 7 T cell receptor beta chains below was sequenced from the same sample in a study of blood T cell repertoires in COVID-19. Here immunoSEQ multiplex PCR was the method, and the copy in TCRdb shows in-frame clones only, minus some. The data show roughly 290,000 clones, roughly 90% seen once. The specimen sequenced was peripheral blood. Receptor source: a man aged 25-45 years with acute or convalescent COVID-19.

In its sample, this clone was seen once. The rearrangement uses TRBV28 and TRBJ2-7; a weak D match, TRBD2 (6 bases). V lost 5 bases to trimming and J lost 2 bases, with 13 bases between them. This CDR3 spans 14 amino acids. The V gene's germline CDR1 is MDHEN and CDR2 SYDVKM. CDR3 sequence (DNA): TGTGCCAGCAGTCCCCCCGGGGGAGCCTACGAGCAGTACTTC. Residues: CASSPPGGAYEQYF.

This chain joins TRBV5-5 and TRBJ2-5, with 11 nucleotides matching TRBD1. Trimming removed 4 bases from V and 3 bases from J; junction bases left unmatched: 5. Looked up from germline, CDR1 is SGHKS and CDR2 is YYEKEE (reference sequence). CDR3 length: 15 amino acids. The CDR3 here is CASSIRTGGEETQYF. The CDR3 region has the DNA TGTGCCAGCAGCATCCGGACAGGGGGCGAAGAGACCCAGTACTTC.

This sequence joins TRBV29-1 and TRBJ1-5; D is undetermined. CDR3 length equals 12 residues. Germline-derived CDR1 and CDR2 are SQVTM and ANQGSEA. Between the trimmed V and J ends, which lost 4 bases and 11 bases, there was a span of 15 bases. In DNA, the CDR3 is TGCAGCGTTGCAACGTCGGTGGGAGCCCAGCATTTT. Residues: CSVATSVGAQHF.

The chain carries TRBV7-3 and TRBJ1-5; D unresolved. With 0 bases removed from V and 2 bases from J, the gap between germline ends came to 5 bases. CDR1 and CDR2 (germline): SGHTA, FQGTGA. The CDR3 has 14 residues. CDR3 nucleotides: TGTGCCAGCAGCTTAACGCCGGGCAATCAGCCCCAGCATTTT. Residues: CASSLTPGNQPQHF. The whole variable domain, remainder taken from reference TRBV7-3 and TRBJ1-5, is GAGVSQTPSNKVTEKGKYVELRCDPISGHTALYWYRQSLGQGPEFLIYFQGTGAADDSGLPNDRFFAVRPEGSVSTLKIQRTERGDSAVYLCASSLTPGNQPQHFGDGTRLSIL.

The rearrangement links TRBV27 to TRBJ2-1; TRBD2 matches 11 bases. The ends lost 5 bases at V and 4 bases at J; junction bases unmatched: 13. Germline CDR1 reads MNHEY; CDR2 reads SMNVEV (reference sequence). CDR3 length equals 18 residues. DNA for the CDR3: TGTGCCAGCAGTAGGGGACTAGCGGAAACGTGGGGGTACAATGAGCAGTTCTTC. Translation gives CASSRGLAETWGYNEQFF.

The chain couples TRBV6-5 to TRBJ2-2; 9 nucleotides agree with TRBD1. J lost 5 bases, V lost 6 bases, and 7 bases had no gene match. Looked up from germline, CDR1 is MNHEY and CDR2 is SVGAGI. The CDR3 is 15 residues long. DNA of the CDR3: TGTGCCAGCAGATTATGGACAGGGGAAACCGGGGAGCTGTTTTTT. Translating gives CASRLWTGETGELFF.

The chain uses TRBV27 and TRBJ2-3, with D possibly matching TRBD2 (5 bases). Germline CDR1 MNHEY, CDR2 SMNVEV (reference sequence). The CDR3 has 14 residues. With 2 bases removed from V and 7 bases from J, the gap between germline ends came to 13 bases. The CDR3 nucleotides read TGTGCCAGCAGTTTAAATCCGGGGATACATACGCAGTATTTT. It encodes CASSLNPGIHTQYF.